This T cell receptor beta chain stems from a study of T cell responses to AZD1222 COVID-19 vaccine (dated by TCRdb to about 2021). Regarding the complete study: A total of around 240 trial participants underwent TCR sequencing, of whom around 210 had received two doses of AZD1222 and about 26 had received two doses of the MenACWY control vaccine. Trial participants were enrolled into age subgroups of 18-55, 56-69 and 70-plus years, which contained about 150, 28 and 57 TCR-sequenced participants, respectively. Summary of the overall study and its limitations: Conclusions about previously exposed vaccinees were limited because only a handful of AZD1222 recipients were SARS-CoV-2 seropositive at baseline. The 56-69-year group was small, and its depth increase did not reach significance, likely because of low power. Reportedly, close to half of the unique spike-specific TCRs recognized epitopes lying outside the regions that are mutated in the B.1.351 and B.1.1.7 variants. Participants were mostly white British and included more females than males, and it was suggested by the authors that clonal diversity may have been underestimated. Spike-specific TCR breadth and depth rose significantly after two AZD1222 doses compared with day 0 and with MenACWY recipients. Because no day 14 peak-response samples were available, repertoires were characterized only after the peak T cell response. The vaccine-associated CD4 TCRs covered the entire spike protein, and the dominant responses fell in regions 160-218 and 743-854.

Notes on this clone: No antigen is known for it. Base quality data are lacking; no much larger clone is found one base away.

The CDR3 regions of human TCRbeta chains were subjected to immunosequencing. The paper's data handling went like this. TCRs in the repertoires were matched against a reference library of SARS-CoV-2-specific TCRs that had been generated with the MIRA antigen-specificity platform. Breadth was defined as the fraction of unique TCRs that were SARS-CoV-2-associated. Depth was defined as the fraction of total T cells that were SARS-CoV-2-associated. Using the MIRA data, each spike-specific TCR was mapped to the spike region that the TCR reacts to and placed in a CD4 or CD8 class. Log10-transformed breadth and depth values were compared by one-way ANOVA with Sidak's multiple comparisons tests. TCRdb took over this immuneACCESS table, retaining in-frame rearrangements with V and J assigned. Such tables are incomplete; in checked studies, under half of the missing clones stem from an unresolved V gene, and the remainder is unexplained. The V and J calls and clone size were taken over from that table, and D and trimming were inferred from the DNA. The sample table holds some 120,000 clones, of which almost 95% were seen once. Around 1.6% of the sample goes to the ten largest clones.

The CDR3 starts with the cysteine, ends with the phenylalanine, and has 14 residues. CDR3 DNA is the only sequence kept; it has 42 bases, read in frame from the first base. Via the germline V gene (reference sequence), CDR1 is MNHEY and CDR2 SMNVEV. Deletion took 5 bases off V and 3 bases off J, with a span of 13 bases between the germline ends. The time point tag for this specimen amounts to: about 28 days (+/-7) after the second vaccine dose. AZD1222 recipients whose second dose came at about 4 weeks and those whose second dose came at about 12 weeks were combined into one group, since spike-specific TCR depth and breadth did not differ between the two schedules. Vaccinee samples were obtained from the UK trials COV001 and COV002, which included a single-blind randomized controlled phase 2/3 trial of AZD1222 (ChAdOx1 nCoV-19) in healthy adults. For TCRbeta chain sequencing, PBMC samples from trial participants were taken at day 0 and at day 28 after the second dose.

The clonotype originates from an adult who received the AZD1222 COVID-19 vaccine. The chain couples TRBV27 to TRBJ1-1; the D gene identity is not certain. The material sequenced was peripheral blood, taken 28 days after the second AZD1222 dose. Read as DNA, the sequence is TGTGCCAGCAGTCTCCTCGGTGCGGACACTGAAGCTTTCTTT. Translation gives CASSLLGADTEAFF.